This T cell receptor beta chain was identified during a study of Graves' ophthalmopathy and Graves' hyperthyroidism. Study-wide results and limits: Stable hyperthyroidism and ophthalmopathy were told apart by a 13-signature model, which achieved about 88% sensitivity and roughly 76% specificity. Most clonotypes expanded in thyroid above 0.001 frequency were present in blood too.

Beta-chain TCR CDR3 regions were amplified from RNA transcripts. HTBI-primed RT-PCR formed the first round, and a multiplex PCR formed the second. MiXCR, run by TCRdb on the multiplex PCR reads, gives a single entry per CDR3 protein. This table has more than 300,000 distinct CDR3 sequences, roughly 14% appearing once. This clonotype was detected many times. As yet, its antigen is unknown. Calling hyperthyroidism stable required that no ophthalmopathy show up within 18 months of follow-up. Physicians reached a diagnosis by relying on clinical symptoms, serum thyroxine, TRAb, thyroid ultrasound and orbital computed tomography. The CDR3 sequence is 15 residues long. CDR1 and CDR2 (germline): SNHLY, FYNNEI. V dropped 6 bases and J dropped 0 bases, with 11 bases sitting between them.

Material: peripheral blood. The sequence was obtained from a woman aged 18-29 years with stable Graves' hyperthyroidism. V usage is TRBV2 and J usage is TRBJ2-2; tentative D call: TRBD1 (6 bases). The CDR3 DNA is TGTGCCAGCAGGCACAGGGACGCGAACACCGGGGAGCTGTTTTTT. Protein product: CASRHRDANTGELFF. Full variable domain (missing parts from reference TRBV2 and TRBJ2-2): EPEVTQTPSHQVTQMGQEVILRCVPISNHLYFYWYRQILGQKVEFLVSFYNNEISEKSEIFDDQFSVERPDGSNFTLKIRSTKLEDSAMYFCASRHRDANTGELFFGEGSRLTVL.